This T cell receptor beta chain originates from a study of Graves' ophthalmopathy and Graves' hyperthyroidism. Points from the study as a whole: Also, most clonotypes expanded in the thyroid above 0.001 frequency appeared in blood.

Where ophthalmopathy was present, donors had moderate-to-severe activity, CAS ≥3, NOSPECS ≥4 and duration under 3 months. PBMCs were isolated by Ficoll-Paque density gradient centrifugation, using roughly 10 ml of fresh peripheral blood as the starting material. RNA transcripts were the template, and TCR beta CDR3 regions were amplified from them. Investigators did first-round RT-PCR with HTBI primers, then second-round multiplex PCR. TCRdb itself ran the multiplex PCR reads through MiXCR, one entry per CDR3 protein. The repertoire includes about 210,000 distinct CDR3 sequences, 29% of them detected once, and approximately 8.6% sits in the top ten. The table lists this clonotype with many counts. Its cognate antigen is unknown. In germline, CDR1 is ENHRY, CDR2 SYGVKD. This CDR3 contains 15 residues. Trimming removed 3 bases from V and 2 bases from J; junction bases left unmatched: 6.

The source is a man between 50 and 59 years old with Graves' ophthalmopathy. The sequenced sample was peripheral blood. The V call is TRBV10-3, the J call TRBJ2-5, with 7 positions matching TRBD1. The CDR3: CAISDYGTAQETQYF. CDR3 in DNA: TGTGCCATCAGTGACTATGGGACAGCACAAGAGACCCAGTACTTC.